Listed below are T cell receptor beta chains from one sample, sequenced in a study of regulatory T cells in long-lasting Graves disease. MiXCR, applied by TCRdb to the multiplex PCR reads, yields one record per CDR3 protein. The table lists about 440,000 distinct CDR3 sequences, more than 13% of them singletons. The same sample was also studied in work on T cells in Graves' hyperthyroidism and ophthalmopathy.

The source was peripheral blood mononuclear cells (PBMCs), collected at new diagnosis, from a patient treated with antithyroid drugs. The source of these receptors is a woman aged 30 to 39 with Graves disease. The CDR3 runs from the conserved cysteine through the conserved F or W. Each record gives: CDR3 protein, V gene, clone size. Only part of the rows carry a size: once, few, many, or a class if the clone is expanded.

CASRPGTGFDQPQHF	TRBV12-3/TRBV12-4	many
CASSDGTDTDTQYF	TRBV6-4	many
CATSDSGRAREQYF	TRBV24-1	many
CASSLMTSGTDTQYF	TRBV12-3/TRBV12-4	many
CASSQGFSYEQYF	TRBV5-1	many
CATSRDPGYGYTF	TRBV15	many
CASSLWSGLGNNEQFF	TRBV6-1	many
CASSPQYRANQPQHF	TRBV12-3/TRBV12-4	few
CASSLVRQENTGELFF	TRBV7-6	NA
CASSGLAGQGTYEQYF	TRBV28	NA
CASSFAGGYTF	TRBV12-3/TRBV12-4	NA
CASSKRTGTGGNEQFF	TRBV6-2/TRBV6-3	NA
CASSEWNQGAYGYTF	TRBV25-1	NA
CASSGRHGSAYEQYF	TRBV18	many
CASSHRDTMNQPQHF	TRBV28	NA
CSADRLAGGYNEQFF	TRBV20-1	many
CASSLGQGEISEAFF	TRBV18	many
CASSGPLAATNEKLFF	TRBV7-9	NA
CASRLGGTSGRETQYF	TRBV7-9	NA
CAWSVLRGTNTGELFF	TRBV30	many
CASNDRDRVNGYTF	TRBV2	many
CAYGPIGYTF	TRBV30	few
CSVELRAGEAFF	TRBV29-1	many
CASSLVGGRKLQETQYF	TRBV5-1	many
CSALWGQNEKLFF	TRBV20-1	NA
CSVETSGVNTGELFF	TRBV29-1	many
CATSDRGGPYEQYF	TRBV15	NA
CASSAPLAGDYNEQFF	TRBV25-1	NA
CASSFRKGISSYEQYF	TRBV2	few
CASRTGTLYGYTF	TRBV19	NA
CSASGAGNQPQHF	TRBV20-1	many
CASSTTVGQNGYTF	TRBV11-2	many
CASSLAGEFGETQYF	TRBV7-6	NA
CASSLGGVGELFF	TRBV5-4	few
CASSLAKGGEKLFF	TRBV5-1	many
CAWSGRRSGESIQYF	TRBV30	many
CASSPETGEETQYF	TRBV27	few
CASRTGYSNQPQHF	TRBV2	many